This entry concerns a single TCR beta chain. Its antigen is as yet unknown. Researchers ran the PCR with 60 Vbeta and 13 Jbeta primers. Libraries were prepared by immunoSEQ multiplex PCR; TCRdb keeps only in-frame clonotypes and omits some of them. Seen here are 85,000 to 120,000 clones, about three quarters observed once, and the top ten hold 5% to 7.5%. Germline CDR1 and CDR2: SGHNT and YYREEE (reference sequence). CDR3 size: 13 residues. Unmatched junction bases numbered 12, after V lost 5 bases and J lost 14 bases. The data belong to a study of cytomegalovirus exposure and HLA in healthy donors. Study-level results: Among TCR sequences, most were rare, though some public TCRs appeared in many donors.

The receptor comes from a woman in her forties or fifties in good health and CMV-seropositive. This sequence joins TRBV5-4 and TRBJ1-2, with 10 bases matching TRBD1. Source material: PBMCs. This CDR3 is CASSQGQGTDGTF. CDR3 coding DNA: TGTGCCAGCAGTCAGGGACAGGGGACAGACGGAACCTTC.